This T cell receptor beta chain is from a study of CD8+CD57+ T cells in acquired aplastic anemia. Genomic DNA served as template for TCR beta VDJ and CDR3 profiling. Each CDR3 protein is one row after TCRdb ran MiXCR on the reads. Of some 140,000 distinct CDR3 sequences in the sample, about 54% were seen once. Before being chosen for sequencing, patients had shown CD8+CD57+ cell expansion by flow cytometry. This receptor was identified in a human donor with aplastic anemia. The sample was sorted CD4+, CD8+, or CD8+CD57+ T cells (not recorded which) from PBMCs.

This CDR3 reads CATSDWPSPVEQFF. CDR3 sequence (DNA): TGTGCCACCAGTGATTGGCCAAGTCCTGTTGAGCAGTTCTTC. The genes are TRBV24-1 and TRBJ2-1; D not certain. The CDR3 sequence is 14 residues long. Trimming stripped 2 bases from V and 9 bases from J, with 13 bases between. Germline loops: CDR1 KGHDR, CDR2 SFDVKD.